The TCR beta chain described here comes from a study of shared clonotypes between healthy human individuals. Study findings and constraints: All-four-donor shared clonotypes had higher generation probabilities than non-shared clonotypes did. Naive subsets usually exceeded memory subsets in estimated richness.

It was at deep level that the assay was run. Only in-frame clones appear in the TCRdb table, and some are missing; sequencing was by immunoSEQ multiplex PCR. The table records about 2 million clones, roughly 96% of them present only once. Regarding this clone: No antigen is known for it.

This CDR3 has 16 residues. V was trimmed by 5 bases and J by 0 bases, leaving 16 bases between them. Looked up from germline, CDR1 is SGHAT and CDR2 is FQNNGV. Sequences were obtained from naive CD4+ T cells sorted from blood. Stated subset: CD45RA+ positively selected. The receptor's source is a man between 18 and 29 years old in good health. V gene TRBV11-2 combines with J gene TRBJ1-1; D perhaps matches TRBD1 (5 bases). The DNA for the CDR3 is TGTGCCAGCAGCCTTCCACAGGTCCTCCTGAACACTGAAGCTTTCTTT. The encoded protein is CASSLPQVLLNTEAFF.